This T cell receptor (beta chain) was recovered during a study of cytomegalovirus exposure and HLA in healthy donors. It was the roughly 130-subject validation cohort, separate from the 666-subject first cohort, to which the donors belonged. A word on this clone: The target antigen is unknown.

General study results and limits: The classifier reportedly diagnosed cytomegalovirus status with high sensitivity and specificity.

Trimming stripped 3 bases from V and 9 bases from J, with 21 bases between. Per the germline V gene, CDR1 is MGHRA and CDR2 is YSYEKL. This CDR3 contains 16 residues. Libraries were prepared by immunoSEQ multiplex PCR; TCRdb keeps only in-frame clonotypes and omits some of them. Here the sample spans around 220,000 clones, around nine tenths being singletons. The rearrangement joins TRBV4-1 to TRBJ1-3, with D possibly being TRBD1 (6 bases). The TCR was taken from a woman aged 18-29 years in good health and CMV-seronegative. Input material: PBMCs. The CDR3 nucleotides are TGCGCCAGCAGCCAGGGGTTTCGTCAGGGGACTAGCACCATATATTTT. Translated: CASSQGFRQGTSTIYF.